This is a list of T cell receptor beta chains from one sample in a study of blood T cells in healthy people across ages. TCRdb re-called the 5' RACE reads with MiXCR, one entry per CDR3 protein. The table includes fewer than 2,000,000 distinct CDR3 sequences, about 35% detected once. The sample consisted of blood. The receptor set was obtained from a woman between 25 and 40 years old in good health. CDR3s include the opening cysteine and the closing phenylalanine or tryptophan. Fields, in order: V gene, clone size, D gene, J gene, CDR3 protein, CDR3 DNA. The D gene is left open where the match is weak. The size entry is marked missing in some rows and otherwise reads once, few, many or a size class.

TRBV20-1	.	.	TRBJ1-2	CSAHSTGTIPDGYTF	TGCAGTGCTCACTCAACCGGGACGATTCCTGATGGCTACACCTTC
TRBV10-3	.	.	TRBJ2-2	CAISENRELFF	TGTGCCATCAGTGAGAACAGGGAGCTGTTTTTT
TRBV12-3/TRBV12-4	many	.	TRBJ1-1	CASSFWGTEAFF	TGTGCCAGCAGTTTTTGGGGCACTGAAGCTTTCTTT
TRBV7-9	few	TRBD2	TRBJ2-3	CASSPPGGGSTDTQYF	TGTGCCAGCAGCCCCCCCGGGGGGGGGAGCACAGATACGCAGTATTTT
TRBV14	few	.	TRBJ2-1	CASSQVRVAANEQFF	TGTGCCAGCAGCCAAGTGCGGGTAGCGGCTAATGAGCAGTTCTTC
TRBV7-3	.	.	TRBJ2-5	CASSFTGQGETQYF	TGTGCCAGCAGCTTTACCGGTCAGGGAGAGACCCAGTACTTC
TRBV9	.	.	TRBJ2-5	CASSAENQETQYF	TGTGCCAGCAGCGCGGAGAACCAAGAGACCCAGTACTTC
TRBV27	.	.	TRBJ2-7	CASSFSGTYYEQYF	TGTGCCAGCAGTTTCTCCGGGACGTACTACGAGCAGTACTTC
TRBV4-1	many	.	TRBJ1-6	CASSQAVYSALHF	TGCGCCAGCAGCCAGGCGGTTTATTCGGCCCTCCACTTT
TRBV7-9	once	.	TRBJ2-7	CASSLLDSGISETPYEQYF	TGTGCCAGCAGTTTGTTGGACAGCGGGATATCCGAAACCCCCTACGAGCAGTACTTC
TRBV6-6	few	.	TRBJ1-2	CASSPNGAYGYTF	TGTGCCAGCAGTCCGAACGGGGCCTATGGCTACACCTTC
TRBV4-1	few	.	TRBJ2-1	CASSPDLYEQFF	TGCGCCAGCAGCCCCGACCTTTATGAGCAGTTCTTC
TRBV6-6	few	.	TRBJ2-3	CASSAGYPDTQYF	TGTGCCAGCAGCGCCGGATATCCAGATACGCAGTATTTT
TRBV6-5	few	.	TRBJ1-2	CASRASGAGYGYTF	TGTGCCAGCAGGGCCAGCGGAGCCGGCTATGGCTACACCTTC
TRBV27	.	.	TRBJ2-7	CASSATPTANEQYF	TGTGCCAGCAGTGCAACCCCAACAGCGAACGAGCAGTACTTC
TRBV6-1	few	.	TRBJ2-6	CASSDGSLGANVLTF	TGTGCCAGCAGTGACGGCTCTCTTGGGGCCAACGTCCTGACTTTC
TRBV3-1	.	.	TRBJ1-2	CASSQVIGRNYGYTF	TGTGCCAGCAGCCAAGTTATCGGCAGAAACTATGGCTACACCTTC
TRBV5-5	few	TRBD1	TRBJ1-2	CASSFLPGQGANYGYTF	TGTGCCAGCAGCTTTCTACCGGGACAGGGGGCTAACTATGGCTACACCTTC
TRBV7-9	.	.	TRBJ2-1	CASSSAPLVGAYNEQFF	TGTGCCAGCAGCTCTGCCCCGCTAGTGGGGGCCTACAATGAGCAGTTCTTC
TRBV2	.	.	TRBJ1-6	CATAKTAGIGSPLHF	TGTGCCACCGCGAAGACGGCAGGGATCGGTTCACCCCTCCACTTT
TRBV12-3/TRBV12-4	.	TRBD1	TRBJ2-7	CASTQIWAPDRGPSEQYF	TGTGCCAGCACCCAAATATGGGCCCCGGACAGGGGGCCTTCCGAGCAGTACTTC
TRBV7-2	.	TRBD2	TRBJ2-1	CASSLSAGGPVEQFF	TGTGCCAGCAGCTTATCAGCGGGAGGGCCGGTTGAGCAGTTCTTC
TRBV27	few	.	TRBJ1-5	CASSRSGFLNQPQHF	TGTGCCAGCAGTCGATCAGGGTTCCTGAATCAGCCCCAGCATTTT
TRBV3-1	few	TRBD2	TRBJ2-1	CASSPQSGGLLGQFF	TGTGCCAGCAGCCCTCAGAGCGGGGGCCTTTTGGGGCAGTTCTTC
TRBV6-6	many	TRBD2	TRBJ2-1	CASSSPATSGSGEQFF	TGTGCCAGCAGTTCCCCCGCGACTAGCGGGAGCGGTGAGCAGTTCTTC
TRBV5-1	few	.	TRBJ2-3	CASSLDEVGLADTQYF	TGCGCCAGCAGCTTGGATGAGGTGGGGCTCGCAGATACGCAGTATTTT
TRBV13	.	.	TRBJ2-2	CASSLGPHGELFF	TGTGCCAGCAGCTTAGGCCCCCACGGGGAGCTGTTTTTT
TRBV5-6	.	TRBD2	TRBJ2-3	CASSTVGSGGPGGDTQYF	TGTGCCAGCAGCACCGTGGGTAGCGGGGGCCCGGGTGGAGATACGCAGTATTTT
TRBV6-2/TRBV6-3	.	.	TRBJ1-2	CATTITGFYGYTF	TGTGCCACAACTATTACCGGGTTTTATGGCTACACCTTC
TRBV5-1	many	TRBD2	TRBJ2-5	CASSWPRGEETQYF	TGCGCCAGCAGCTGGCCGCGGGGGGAGGAGACCCAGTACTTC
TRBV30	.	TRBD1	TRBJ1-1	CAWSVDRVMNTEAFF	TGTGCCTGGAGTGTCGACAGGGTCATGAACACTGAAGCTTTCTTT
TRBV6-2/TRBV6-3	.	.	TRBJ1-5	CASSTQGLSNQPQHF	TGTGCCAGCAGTACCCAGGGGCTAAGCAATCAGCCCCAGCATTTT
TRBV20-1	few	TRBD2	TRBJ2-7	CSASNSKSGRPSGEAQYF	TGCAGTGCTAGTAATAGTAAGAGCGGGAGGCCCTCGGGGGAGGCCCAGTACTTC
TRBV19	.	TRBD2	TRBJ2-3	CATTTSGATDTQYF	TGTGCTACGACGACTAGCGGGGCTACAGATACGCAGTATTTT
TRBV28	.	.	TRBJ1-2	CASSFGGRTFGYTF	TGTGCCAGCAGTTTTGGGGGACGGACGTTTGGCTACACCTTC
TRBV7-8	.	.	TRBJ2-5	CASSLQGHRQETQYF	TGTGCCAGCAGCCTCCAGGGACACCGGCAAGAGACCCAGTACTTC
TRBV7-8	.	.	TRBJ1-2	CASSLALRKDYGYTF	TGTGCCAGCAGCTTAGCTCTCAGGAAGGACTATGGCTACACCTTC
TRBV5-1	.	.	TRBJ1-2	CASSGTSDPNYGYTF	TGCGCCAGTTCCGGGACATCGGACCCTAACTATGGCTACACCTTC
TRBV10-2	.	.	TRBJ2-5	CASGTHAGYQETQYF	TGCGCCAGCGGTACCCATGCAGGGTACCAAGAGACCCAGTACTTC
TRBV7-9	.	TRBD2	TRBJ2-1	CASSPRTSGGLNEQFF	TGTGCCAGCAGCCCCCGGACTAGCGGGGGTTTGAATGAGCAGTTCTTC
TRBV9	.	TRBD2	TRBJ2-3	CASSPWTSLTDTQYF	TGTGCCAGCAGCCCATGGACTAGTCTGACAGATACGCAGTATTTT
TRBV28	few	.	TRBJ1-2	CASTDRIDGYTF	TGTGCCAGCACGGATAGGATCGATGGCTACACCTTC
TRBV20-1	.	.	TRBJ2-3	CSVEGGGKTDTQYF	TGCAGTGTTGAAGGCGGCGGGAAAACAGATACGCAGTATTTT
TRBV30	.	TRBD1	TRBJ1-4	CAWSVTDRGYEKLFF	TGTGCCTGGAGTGTAACGGACAGGGGTTATGAAAAACTGTTTTTT
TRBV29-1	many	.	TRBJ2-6	CSVKGLNSGANVLTF	TGCAGCGTTAAGGGGCTGAACTCTGGGGCCAACGTCCTGACTTTC
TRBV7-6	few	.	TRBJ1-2	CASSLAEKGGYTF	TGTGCCAGCAGCTTAGCGGAGAAGGGTGGCTACACCTTC
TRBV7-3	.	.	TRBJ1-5	CASSLASQHF	TGTGCCAGCAGCTTAGCGTCCCAGCATTTT
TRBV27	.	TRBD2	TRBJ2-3	CASSPLQGREVSSTDTQYF	TGTGCCAGCAGTCCCCTCCAAGGGCGGGAGGTTTCTAGCACAGATACGCAGTATTTT
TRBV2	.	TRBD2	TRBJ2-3	CASSEGGLAGGGTDTQYF	TGTGCCAGCAGTGAAGGGGGACTAGCGGGGGGCGGCACAGATACGCAGTATTTT
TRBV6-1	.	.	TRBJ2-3	CASSEAFTRGLDTQYF	TGTGCCAGCAGTGAAGCTTTCACAAGAGGACTCGATACGCAGTATTTT
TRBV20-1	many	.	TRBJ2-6	CSASLSGANVLTF	TGCAGTGCTAGCCTGTCTGGGGCCAACGTCCTGACTTTC
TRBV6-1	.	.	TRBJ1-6	CASSVGRAYNSPLHF	TGTGCCAGCAGTGTGGGTAGGGCGTATAATTCACCCCTCCACTTT
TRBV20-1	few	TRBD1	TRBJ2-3	CSARDPRKGAINTQYF	TGCAGTGCTAGAGATCCCCGGAAGGGGGCTATCAATACGCAGTATTTT
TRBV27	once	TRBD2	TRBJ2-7	CASSPRTSGLGEQYF	TGTGCCAGCAGTCCCCGTACTAGCGGGCTGGGGGAGCAGTACTTC
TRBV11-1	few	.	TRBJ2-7	CATLSCGEQYF	TGTGCCACGCTGTCCTGTGGCGAGCAGTACTTC